The sequence of this TCR beta chain was determined in a study of blood T cell repertoires in COVID-19. In the study overall: Researchers got acute and convalescent COVID-19 samples from the United States, Italy and Spain. Sources were T cells, B-cell-depleted T cells, or PBMCs; the material itself was cDNA or gDNA.

As handled by the study authors: Estimates of nucleated cell counts were drawn from the amplification of reference gene primers. Clones were sequenced by immunoSEQ multiplex PCR, and TCRdb holds only the in-frame ones, with some missing. The V and J calls and clone size come from that table; D and trimming were worked out from the DNA. The profile shows a few hundred thousand clones, roughly 86% of them singletons. The CDR3 sequence is 16 residues long. Germline CDR1 is SGHRS and CDR2 is YFSETQ. V lost 4 bases, J lost 2 bases, and 13 bases lay in between. A single count supports this clone. The chain has TRBV5-1 and TRBJ2-6, with D maybe TRBD1 (6 bases). The TCR originated in a woman aged 45 to 65 with acute or convalescent COVID-19. Sequencing input: peripheral blood. The CDR3 spells CASSPDGQPGANVLTF. The CDR3 DNA follows: TGCGCCAGCAGCCCGGATGGACAGCCTGGGGCCAACGTCCTGACTTTC.